This T cell receptor (beta chain) was found in a study of response to subunit inactivated influenza vaccine. Broader study findings: After each seasonal influenza vaccination, few new T cells are recruited, the authors suggested.

This clonotype was picked up a small number of times. Its specificity is unknown. CDR3 length: 14 residues. The germline gives CDR1 SGHVS, CDR2 FQNEAQ. V lost 1 base and J lost 7; bases outside the gene matches: 6. TCRdb reprocessed the RT-PCR reads with MiXCR, giving one entry per CDR3 protein. The table shows more than 450,000 distinct CDR3 sequences, with under 9% occurring only once. The TCR was taken from a man aged 50 to 75 who received an inactivated influenza vaccine. The sample was PBMCs from blood, taken less than 30 months after vaccination. The chain links TRBV7-8 to TRBJ2-7, with 8 bases matching TRBD2. CDR3 loop: CASSLELAAWEQYF. The DNA for the CDR3 is TGTGCCAGCAGCTTAGAACTAGCGGCGTGGGAGCAGTACTTC.